The rows below give T cell receptor beta chains drawn from one sample of a study of Ad26.COV2.S vaccination and SARS-CoV-2 variants. Assay used: immunoSEQ multiplex PCR; TCRdb lists only in-frame clones, some missing. The sample yields around 300,000 clones, almost 90% seen once. The sequencing used peripheral blood, collected in a trial of Ad26.COV2.S vaccine versus placebo. The receptors were sampled from a person between 18 and 65 years old who received the Ad26.COV2.S COVID-19 vaccine or a placebo. Both conserved end residues are part of each CDR3. The order of the fields is J gene, V gene, D gene, clone size, CDR3 DNA, CDR3 protein. The D gene is left open where the match is weak. Clone sizes are given selectively: once, few, many, or a class where the clone is expanded.

>TRBJ2-2|TRBV5-1|.|few
TGCGCCAGCAATGGCGGGAACGGGGGCACCGGGGAGCTGTTTTTT
CASNGGNGGTGELFF
>TRBJ2-5|TRBV3-1/TRBV3-2|.|.
TGTGCCAGCAGCCAAGATGAATTTAGAGCGGAAGAGACCCAGTACTTC
CASSQDEFRAEETQYF
>TRBJ2-3|TRBV4-1|.|.
TGCGCCAGCAGCCAAGGGGCAGATACGCAGTATTTT
CASSQGADTQYF
>TRBJ1-3|TRBV12-5|.|.
TGTGCTAGTGGTTCGACAGGACTACTCTCTGGAAACACCATATATTTT
CASGSTGLLSGNTIYF
>TRBJ2-1|TRBV4-3|TRBD1|.
TGCGCCAGCAGCCTTTCAGGGGGCTCCTACAATGAGCAGTTCTTC
CASSLSGGSYNEQFF
>TRBJ1-1|TRBV20-1|.|.
TGCAGTGCTCCCCGACCCCCGGGAGCTTTCTTT
CSAPRPPGAFF
>TRBJ1-2|TRBV6-5|.|.
TGTGCCAGCAGTTACGCGAGCGGGGGCGGCTATGGCTACACCTTC
CASSYASGGGYGYTF
>TRBJ2-7|TRBV5-6|TRBD1|.
TGTGCCAGCAGCTTGAGAGGTTCGGGACAGGGGGCCTACGAGCAGTACTTC
CASSLRGSGQGAYEQYF
>TRBJ2-6|TRBV6-6|TRBD1|.
TGTGCCAGCAGCTTTCGGACAGGGTGGATCCCGACGGTCTCTGGGGCCAACGTCCTGACTTTC
CASSFRTGWIPTVSGANVLTF
>TRBJ1-2|TRBV19|.|.
TGTGCCAGTAGTATCCGGGACACCCCGGGGGATGGCTACACCTTC
CASSIRDTPGDGYTF
>TRBJ2-5|TRBV18|TRBD1|.
TGTGCCAGCTCACCCGACAGGGAACGGGGAGAGACCCAGTACTTC
CASSPDRERGETQYF
>TRBJ2-2|TRBV6-4|.|.
TGTGCCAGCAGTGCCTCAGTCGGGTCAGGGGAGCTGTTTTTT
CASSASVGSGELFF
>TRBJ1-2|TRBV7-9|.|.
TGTGCCAGCAGCTGGGGTGCCTCACTAGATGGCTACACCTTC
CASSWGASLDGYTF
>TRBJ2-1|TRBV15|.|.
TGTGCCACCAGCAGAGATCTAACCGAGGATGGTGAGCAGTTCTTC
CATSRDLTEDGEQFF
>TRBJ1-2|TRBV11-2|TRBD1|.
TGTGCCAGCAGCTTAGAGAGTCCAGGGGGGCTAGTTGGTTTGGACTATGGCTACACCTTC
CASSLESPGGLVGLDYGYTF
>TRBJ2-1|TRBV5-4|TRBD2|.
TGTGCCAGCAGCTTTCGCGGGGGCTCCTACAATGAGCAGTTCTTC
CASSFRGGSYNEQFF
>TRBJ2-5|TRBV18|TRBD2|.
TGTGCCAGCCGCGGCACTCTAGCGGGAGTGGAGACCCAGTACTTC
CASRGTLAGVETQYF
>TRBJ2-7|TRBV6-5|TRBD1|.
TGTGCCAGCAGGACCAGGGGGCACTCCTACGAGCAGTACTTC
CASRTRGHSYEQYF
>TRBJ1-3|TRBV7-9|.|.
TGTGCCAGCAGCCTCCAAGCCCCAGATACAGGGAGAAACACCATATATTTT
CASSLQAPDTGRNTIYF
>TRBJ1-6|TRBV5-1|.|.
TGCGCCAGCAGCCGAGGGGGGGCACAATACTCCTATAATTCACCCCTCCACTTT
CASSRGGAQYSYNSPLHF
>TRBJ1-1|TRBV19|.|.
TGTGCCAGTAGTGTAGGGACTGAAGCTTTCTTT
CASSVGTEAFF
>TRBJ2-5|TRBV12-3/TRBV12-4|TRBD1|.
TGTGCCAGCAGGATTACAGGGGTAGAGACCCAGTACTTC
CASRITGVETQYF
>TRBJ2-7|TRBV15|.|.
TGTGCCACCAGCAGGGGGGACGGTTCCTACGAGCAGTACTTC
CATSRGDGSYEQYF
>TRBJ2-3|TRBV18|.|.
TGTGCCAGCTCACCATTTGGTGCGACAGATACGCAGTATTTT
CASSPFGATDTQYF
>TRBJ2-1|TRBV14|.|.
TGTGCCAGCAGCCAAGCGGTTTACAATGAGCAGTTCTTC
CASSQAVYNEQFF
>TRBJ1-2|TRBV3-1/TRBV3-2|TRBD1|few
TGTGCCAGCAGCCAAGGGGGAGCGGGACAGGGATTTTATGGCTACACCTTC
CASSQGGAGQGFYGYTF
>TRBJ2-5|TRBV5-8|.|.
TGTGCCAGCAGCTTGGGTCGACAGGGAGGCGAGACCCAGTACTTC
CASSLGRQGGETQYF
>TRBJ2-3|TRBV7-9|TRBD2|.
TGTGCCAGCAGCTTCCCGGGACTAGGGACAGATACGCAGTATTTT
CASSFPGLGTDTQYF
>TRBJ2-2|TRBV7-6|TRBD1|.
TGTGCCAGCAGCTTAGACCAGACAGGGTCGGCCGGGGAGCTGTTTTTT
CASSLDQTGSAGELFF
>TRBJ2-2|TRBV6-5|TRBD1|.
TGTGCCAGCAGTTACTTGACAGGGTACGTCGGGGAGCTGTTTTTT
CASSYLTGYVGELFF
>TRBJ1-1|TRBV9|.|once
TGTGCCAGCAGCGTAGTCACTGAAGCTTTCTTT
CASSVVTEAFF